The present T cell receptor (beta chain) was sequenced within a study of T cell repertoires in cytomegalovirus infection. On the study more broadly: Signatures in public TCR beta sequences pointed to both CMV infection and matching HLA type.

TCRdb ran MiXCR on the reads and lists one entry per CDR3 protein. Of 300,000 to 400,000 distinct CDR3 sequences listed, almost 30% were seen once; the top ten hold roughly 20%. Study results and caveats: In two of eight donors, the top clonotype was HLA-C-restricted CMV-specific.

This clonotype was detected only a few times. Its matching antigen is unknown. The CDR3 spans 12 residues. CDR1 is SGHTA and CDR2 is FQGTGA in the germline V gene. V shed 5 bases, J shed 8 bases, and the junction held 3 bases outside the gene matches. The receptor comes from a human donor in good health (CMV status not recorded). Some clones in this sample may be carry-over from other donors' samples. This chain uses TRBV7-3 with TRBJ2-1; 7 bases fit TRBD1. Source: cultured PBMCs, taken from culture after CMV antigen stimulation. The CDR3 loop reads CASSRRGYEQFF. CDR3 nucleotide sequence: TGTGCCAGCAGCCGCAGGGGGTATGAGCAGTTCTTC.